This T cell receptor beta chain was captured in a study of T cell clusters in autoimmune cytopenias. Study observations and caveats: TRB repertoire shifts in secondary cytopenia and chronic lymphocytic leukemia mostly reflected lymphoma, not autoimmunity. No experiment has yet validated the function of the T cell clusters defined in silico. Comparing secondary cytopenia with chronic lymphocytic leukemia showed no cluster-lack signature, apparently masked by lymphoma repertoire. Clustering suggested that physiological T cell clusters were missing in primary autoimmune cytopenia patients.

TRB was amplified by touch-down multiplex PCR, primer pools A and B combined. From the multiplex PCR reads, TCRdb lists one entry per CDR3 protein and no DNA. Recorded for this sample: almost 15,000 distinct CDR3 sequences. CDR3 length: 12 amino acids. CDR1 is MNHEY, CDR2 SMNVEV, per germline (reference sequence). About this clonotype: Its antigen is not identified.

TRB amplification used approximately 270 ng of peripheral blood genomic DNA. The sequencing input was peripheral blood. This sequence originates from a human donor with an autoimmune cytopenia or autoimmune hepatitis (not recorded which). The chain recombines TRBV27 with TRBJ2-7; TCRdb reports TRBD1, a call that lacks DNA to check it against. CDR3 sequence reads: CASKRQGYEQYF.